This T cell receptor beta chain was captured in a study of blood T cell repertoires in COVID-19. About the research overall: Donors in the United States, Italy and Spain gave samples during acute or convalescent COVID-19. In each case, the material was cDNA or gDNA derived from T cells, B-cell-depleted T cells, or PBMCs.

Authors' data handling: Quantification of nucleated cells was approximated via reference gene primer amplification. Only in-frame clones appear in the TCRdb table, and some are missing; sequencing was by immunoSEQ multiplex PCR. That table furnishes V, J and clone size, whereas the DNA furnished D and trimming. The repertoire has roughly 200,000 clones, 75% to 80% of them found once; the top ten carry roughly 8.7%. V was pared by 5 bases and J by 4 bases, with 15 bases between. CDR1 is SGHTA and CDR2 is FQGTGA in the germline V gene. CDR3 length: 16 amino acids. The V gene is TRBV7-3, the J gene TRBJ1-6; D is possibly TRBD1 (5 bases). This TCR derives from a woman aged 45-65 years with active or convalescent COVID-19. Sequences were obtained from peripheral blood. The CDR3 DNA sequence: TGTGCCAGCAGCCCACAGCCGGCAGGGTATAATTCACCCCTCCACTTT. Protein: CASSPQPAGYNSPLHF.